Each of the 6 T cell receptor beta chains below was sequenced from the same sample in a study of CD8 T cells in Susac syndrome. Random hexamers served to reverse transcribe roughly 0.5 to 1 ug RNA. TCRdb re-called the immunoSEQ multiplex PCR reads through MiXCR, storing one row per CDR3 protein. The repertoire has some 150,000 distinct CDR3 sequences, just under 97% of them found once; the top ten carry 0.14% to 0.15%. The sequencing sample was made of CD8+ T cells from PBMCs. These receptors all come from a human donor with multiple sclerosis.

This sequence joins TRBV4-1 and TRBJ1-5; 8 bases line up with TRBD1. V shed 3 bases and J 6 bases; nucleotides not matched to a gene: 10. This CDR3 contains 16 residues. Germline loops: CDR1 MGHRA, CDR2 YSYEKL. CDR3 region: CASSQGGQGILQPQHF. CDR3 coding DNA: TGCGCCAGCAGCCAGGGTGGACAGGGTATTCTTCAGCCCCAGCATTTT.

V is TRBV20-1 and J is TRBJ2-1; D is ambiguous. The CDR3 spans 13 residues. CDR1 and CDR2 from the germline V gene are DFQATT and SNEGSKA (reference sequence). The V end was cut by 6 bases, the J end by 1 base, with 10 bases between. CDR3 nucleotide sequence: TGCAGTGCCCTCTACGGTTCCTACAATGAGCAGTTCTTC. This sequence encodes CSALYGSYNEQFF.

CDR3 protein: CASTPIAGTGASPLHF. CDR3 coding DNA: TGTGCCAGCACCCCCATCGCCGGGACAGGGGCTTCACCCCTCCACTTT. V gene TRBV7-9 combines with J gene TRBJ1-6, with 10 nucleotides matching TRBD1. The CDR3 covers 16 residues. The V gene end was trimmed by 7 bases and the J gene end by 9 bases; junction bases not matched to a gene: 12. Per the germline V gene, CDR1 is SEHNR and CDR2 is FQNEAQ (reference sequence). The full variable domain, completed using reference TRBV7-9 and TRBJ1-6, is DTGVSQNPRHKITKRGQNVTFRCDPISEHNRLYWYRQTLGQGPEFLTYFQNEAQLEKSRLLSDRFSAERPKGSFSTLEIQRTEQGDSAMYLCASTPIAGTGASPLHFGNGTRLTVT.

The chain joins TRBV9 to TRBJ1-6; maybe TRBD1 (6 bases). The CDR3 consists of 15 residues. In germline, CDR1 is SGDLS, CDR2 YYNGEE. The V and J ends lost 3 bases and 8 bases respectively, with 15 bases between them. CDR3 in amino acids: CASSAPQGGDSPLHF. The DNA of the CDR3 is TGTGCCAGCAGCGCCCCACAGGGTGGAGATTCACCCCTCCACTTT. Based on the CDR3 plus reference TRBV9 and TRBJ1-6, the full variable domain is DSGVTQTPKHLITATGQRVTLRCSPRSGDLSVYWYQQSLDQGLQFLIQYYNGEERAKGNILERFSAQQFPDLHSELNLSSLELGDSALYFCASSAPQGGDSPLHFGNGTRLTVT.

In DNA, the CDR3 is TGTGCCAGCAGCCCGTACCATGGGGCTAACACTGAAGCTTTCTTT. Its protein product is CASSPYHGANTEAFF. The V call is TRBV13, the J call TRBJ1-1, with D perhaps TRBD1 (5 bases). This CDR3 contains 15 residues. CDR1 PRHDT and CDR2 FYEKMQ come from the germline V gene (reference sequence). With 5 bases removed from V and 2 bases from J, the gap between germline ends came to 15 bases.

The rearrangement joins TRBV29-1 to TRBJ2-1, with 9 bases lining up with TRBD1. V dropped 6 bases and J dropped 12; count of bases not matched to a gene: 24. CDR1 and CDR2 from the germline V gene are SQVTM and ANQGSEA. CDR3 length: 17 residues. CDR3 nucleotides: TGCAGCGTGGAAAGCCTGGAGCTAGGGACAGGGAATGGGCGGCAGTTCTTC. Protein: CSVESLELGTGNGRQFF.